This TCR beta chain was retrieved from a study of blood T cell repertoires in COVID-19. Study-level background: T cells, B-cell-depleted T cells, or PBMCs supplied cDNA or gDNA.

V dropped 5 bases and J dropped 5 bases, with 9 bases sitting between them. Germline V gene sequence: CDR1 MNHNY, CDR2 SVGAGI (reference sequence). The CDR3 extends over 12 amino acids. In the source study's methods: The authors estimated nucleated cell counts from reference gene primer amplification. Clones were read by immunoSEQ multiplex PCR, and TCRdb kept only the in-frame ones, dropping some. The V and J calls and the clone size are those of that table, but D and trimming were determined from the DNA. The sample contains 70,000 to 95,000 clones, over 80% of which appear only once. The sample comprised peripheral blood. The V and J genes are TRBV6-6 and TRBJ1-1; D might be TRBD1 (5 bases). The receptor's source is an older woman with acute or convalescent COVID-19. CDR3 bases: TGTGCCAGCAGTCCACCAGGGACTGAAGCTTTCTTT. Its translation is CASSPPGTEAFF.